One and the same sample provided the 17 T cell receptor beta chains below, sequenced in a study of PD-L1 blockade in urothelial cancer. Time point denoted: peripheral blood 6 weeks after treatment start. TCRdb's copy holds only in-frame clones and misses some; the assay was immunoSEQ multiplex PCR. The sample shows about 120,000 clones, around 90% of them seen only once. This sample comprised PBMCs, obtained around atezolizumab (anti-PD-L1) treatment. The receptors come from a man aged 60-69 years with urothelial cancer.

This clone came up once. The V and J genes are TRBV28 and TRBJ1-4; 8 bases line up with TRBD1. Trimming cost V 6 bases and J 8 bases; bases outside gene matches: 14. This CDR3 is 16 amino acids long. Per germline, CDR1 MDHEN and CDR2 SYDVKM. CDR3 bases: TGTGCCAGCAGCCCACACCTACAGGGGGGATACGAAAAACTGTTTTTT. Translated: CASSPHLQGGYEKLFF.

The CDR3 protein is CASSQDLRTGGSYEQYF. The CDR3 bases are TGCGCCAGCAGCCAAGACCTTAGGACAGGGGGCTCCTACGAGCAGTACTTC. The chain carries TRBV4-1 and TRBJ2-7; the match to TRBD1 covers 10 bases. The CDR3 has 17 amino acids. V shed 0 bases and J 0 bases; nucleotides not matched to a gene: 5. Germline loops: CDR1 MGHRA, CDR2 YSYEKL.

V and J are TRBV10-3 and TRBJ2-3; the match to TRBD2 covers 7 bases. V lost 7 bases to trimming and J lost 6 bases; unmatched junction nucleotides: 1. In germline, CDR1 is ENHRY, CDR2 SYGVKD. CDR3 length equals 11 residues. CDR3 sequence: CAITGGDTQYF. CDR3 bases: TGTGCCATCACGGGAGGCGATACGCAGTATTTT.

In its sample, this clone was seen once. The gene calls are TRBV4-3 and TRBJ1-5; 10 bases map to TRBD1. V shed 8 bases and J 5 bases; nucleotides not matched to a gene: 3. The CDR3 covers 13 residues. Germline CDR1 and CDR2: LGHNA and YSLEER. CDR3 amino acids: CASGDRGYQPQHF. Written as DNA, the CDR3 is TGCGCCAGCGGGGACAGGGGATATCAGCCCCAGCATTTT.

The chain recombines TRBV4-2 with TRBJ1-2; D might be TRBD1 (6 bases). Looked up from germline, CDR1 is LGHNA and CDR2 is YNFKEQ. This CDR3 is built from 15 residues. Trimming stripped 0 bases from V and 5 bases from J, with 13 bases between. In DNA form, the CDR3 reads TGTGCCAGCAGCCAAGAAGGTTGGCAGGGGTATGGCTACACCTTC. Its translation is CASSQEGWQGYGYTF.

CDR3: CASSSFRSTAFLDTQYF. The CDR3 DNA reads TGTGCCAGCAGTTCGTTCAGGTCTACCGCATTCTTAGATACGCAGTATTTT. The V call is TRBV27, the J call TRBJ2-3; no definite D call. This CDR3 contains 17 residues. Germline values: CDR1 MNHEY, CDR2 SMNVEV (reference sequence). V was cut by 4 bases and J by 5 bases, with 22 bases left in between.

The chain couples TRBV5-1 to TRBJ2-7; 15 nucleotides agree with TRBD2. Trimming cost V 4 bases and J 2 bases; bases outside gene matches: 1. Germline CDR1 SGHRS, CDR2 YFSETQ. This CDR3 is built from 15 residues. The CDR3 bases are TGCGCCAGCAGCGGACTAGCGGGGGGGGCCTACGAGCAGTACTTC. This sequence encodes CASSGLAGGAYEQYF.

The rearrangement joins TRBV14 to TRBJ1-2; a possible D gene is TRBD1 (6 bases). The length of the CDR3 is 18 residues. The V end lost 2 bases, the J end lost 0 bases, and 19 bases lay between the germline ends. Germline V CDR1 and CDR2: SGHDN, FVKESK. The CDR3 DNA sequence: TGTGCCAGCAGCCAACTCAAGGACAGTTTTAACGCTAACTATGGCTACACCTTC. Translating gives CASSQLKDSFNANYGYTF.

V gene TRBV19 combines with J gene TRBJ2-2; TRBD2 aligns across 8 bases. Germline assignment: CDR1 LNHDA and CDR2 SQIVND (reference sequence). V lost 3 bases to trimming and J lost 0 bases; unmatched junction nucleotides: 0. This CDR3 is built from 15 residues. The CDR3 reads CASSISGANTGELFF. CDR3 nucleotide sequence: TGTGCCAGTAGTATTAGCGGGGCGAACACCGGGGAGCTGTTTTTT.

The chain has TRBV6-1 and TRBJ2-1; 8 nucleotides match TRBD1. This CDR3 contains 16 residues. Germline V gene data show CDR1 as MNHNS and CDR2 as SASEGT. Unmatched junction bases numbered 11, after V lost 4 bases and J lost 6 bases. CDR3 protein: CASSVLTGVSGNEQFF. CDR3 DNA sequence: TGTGCCAGCAGTGTTCTGACAGGGGTAAGCGGCAATGAGCAGTTCTTC.

This sequence joins TRBV9 and TRBJ2-5; TRBD2 matches at 8 bases. This CDR3 is built from 16 residues. CDR1 is SGDLS and CDR2 is YYNGEE in the germline V gene. V gave up 3 bases and J gave up 1 base; unmatched junction bases: 8. The CDR3 nucleotides read TGTGCCAGCAGCGGTCGTAGCGGGGAAGGCCAAGAGACCCAGTACTTC. Protein product: CASSGRSGEGQETQYF.

About this clone: At one end the junction does not follow the germline gene, possibly because of a read error. This sample includes further DNA sequences coding for the same CDR3. This sequence joins TRBV4-2 and TRBJ2-7; TRBD2 aligns across 7 bases. The CDR3 sequence is 17 residues long. Germline V gene data show CDR1 as LGHNA and CDR2 as YNFKEQ. This CDR3 is CASSQEALSGNSYEQYF. DNA for the CDR3: TGTGCCAGCAGTCAAGAAGCTCTAAGCGGGAACTCCTACGAGCAGTACTTC.

V usage is TRBV19 and J usage is TRBJ2-3; tentative D call: TRBD2 (6 bases). The CDR3 runs 16 residues. The germline V gene encodes CDR1 LNHDA and CDR2 SQIVND (reference sequence). V was clipped by 3 bases and J by 0 bases, with 13 bases between them. The CDR3 loop reads CASSISGTPSTDTQYF. In nucleotides, the CDR3 is TGTGCCAGTAGTATTTCCGGGACTCCTAGCACAGATACGCAGTATTTT.

The chain uses TRBV9 and TRBJ2-5; TRBD2 agrees at 9 bases. This CDR3 has 15 residues. J gave up 1 base and V 0 bases, and 1 base lay outside the gene matches. Germline lookup yields CDR1 SGDLS and CDR2 YYNGEE. CDR3 sequence reads: CASSVETSGQETQYF. The CDR3 DNA follows: TGTGCCAGCAGCGTAGAGACTAGCGGCCAAGAGACCCAGTACTTC.

The chain joins TRBV4-2 to TRBJ1-5; TRBD1 might be the D (6 bases). Germline-derived CDR1 and CDR2 are LGHNA and YNFKEQ. CDR3 length: 16 amino acids. V lost 0 bases, J lost 7 bases, and 16 bases lay in between. The CDR3 nucleotides are TGTGCCAGCAGCCAAGAAGCGGCGAACAGGGACCAGCCCCAGCATTTT. This encodes CASSQEAANRDQPQHF.

This clone was seen a handful of times. The chain links TRBV6-1 to TRBJ2-5; D is uncertain. The CDR3 runs to 13 residues. Germline CDR1 reads MNHNS; CDR2 reads SASEGT. Trimming left V 7 bases short and J 2 bases short, with 11 bases between. Written as DNA, the CDR3 is TGTGCCAGCAATACCAGGAAACAAGAGACCCAGTACTTC. Residues: CASNTRKQETQYF.

V is TRBV19 and J is TRBJ2-2, with 10 nucleotides matching TRBD1. With V trimmed by 7 bases and J by 5 bases, 7 bases remained unmatched. CDR3 size: 15 residues. Germline CDR1 and CDR2: LNHDA and SQIVND (reference sequence). CDR3 DNA: TGTGCCAGTACCGTGGGACAGGGGACAACCGGGGAGCTGTTTTTT. Its translation: CASTVGQGTTGELFF.